The 27 T cell receptor beta chains reported below all come from one sample, sequenced in a study of shared clonotypes between healthy human individuals (dated by TCRdb to 2018 to 2020). Receptor libraries were prepared by the immunoSEQ multiplex PCR assay. The clones in this table, taken by TCRdb from immuneACCESS, are in-frame only. Not every clone is retained; where verified, under half of the shortfall comes from an unresolved V gene, and the cause of the rest is unknown. The sample data list fewer than 3 million clones, and around 93% of these were observed just once. The leading ten clones occupy more than 0.35% of the sample. The sample comprised naive CD4+ T cells from PBMCs. The meaning of the sample's cell subset or site label: CD45RA+ positively selected. These receptors all stem from a man between 18 and 35 years old in good health. Some clones in this sample may be carry-over from other donors' samples.

The V call is TRBV10-1, the J call TRBJ2-1; TRBD2 might be the D (6 bases). Germline V lookup: CDR1 WNHNN, CDR2 SYGVQD (reference sequence). CDR3 length: 18 residues. Trimming removed 0 bases at V and 2 bases at J, with 17 bases between. CDR3 sequence reads: CASSESGGGKFAYNEQFF. In DNA form, the CDR3 reads TGCGCCAGCAGTGAGTCGGGGGGTGGGAAATTTGCCTACAATGAGCAGTTCTTC.

V and J are TRBV7-8 and TRBJ1-2, with D unresolved. Germline assignment: CDR1 SGHVS and CDR2 FQNEAQ. V lost 1 base and J lost 0, with 6 bases in between. This CDR3 comprises 14 residues. The CDR3 region is CASSLDGANYGYTF. The CDR3 DNA reads as TGTGCCAGCAGCTTAGACGGGGCTAACTATGGCTACACCTTC.

Concerning this clone: Other nucleotide sequences in the sample specify the same CDR3. The chain uses TRBV5-1 and TRBJ2-5, with D perhaps assigned TRBD1 or TRBD2 (6 bases each). Germline CDR1 and CDR2: SGHRS and YFSETQ. The length of the CDR3 is 13 residues. V lost 2 bases and J lost 5, with 10 bases in between. The CDR3 region has the DNA TGCGCCAGCAGCTTAGTAGGGGGGGAGACCCAGTACTTC. This codes for CASSLVGGETQYF.

This chain links TRBV2 with TRBJ2-7, with TRBD2 as a possible D gene (6 bases). The CDR3 spans 15 residues. V shed 1 base and J shed 6 bases, with 16 bases lying between them. Germline CDR1 and CDR2: SNHLY and FYNNEI. The CDR3 DNA sequence: TGTGCCAGCAGTGAAGAGAGCAGGTTCGGGAGCGAGCAGTACTTC. Residues: CASSEESRFGSEQYF.

This rearrangement joins TRBV11-3 to TRBJ1-1; the D gene is possibly TRBD1 (5 bases). Germline CDR1 SGHNT, CDR2 YENEEA. V was clipped by 3 bases and J by 6 bases, with 14 bases between them. The CDR3 is 14 amino acids. The DNA for the CDR3 is TGTGCCAGCAGCTTCGAGGCCCAGGGCCCTGAAGCTTTCTTT. This sequence encodes CASSFEAQGPEAFF.

The gene calls are TRBV7-3 and TRBJ2-2; 8 bases are a match to TRBD1. J was trimmed by 6 bases and V by 5 bases; bases with no gene match: 8. The length of the CDR3 is 15 residues. Germline CDR1 reads SGHTA; CDR2 reads FQGTGA. The CDR3 region is CASSLGQGVAGELFF. As DNA, the CDR3 is TGTGCCAGCAGCCTAGGACAGGGAGTGGCCGGGGAGCTGTTTTTT. Filled out from reference TRBV7-3 and TRBJ2-2, the complete variable domain reads GAGVSQTPSNKVTEKGKYVELRCDPISGHTALYWYRQSLGQGPEFLIYFQGTGAADDSGLPNDRFFAVRPEGSVSTLKIQRTERGDSAVYLCASSLGQGVAGELFFGEGSRLTVL.

V usage is TRBV9 and J usage is TRBJ2-1; TRBD2 agrees at 10 bases. The CDR3 runs to 16 residues. Trimming at V came to 4 bases and at J to 10 bases, leaving 14 bases not matched to a gene. CDR1 SGDLS and CDR2 YYNGEE come from the germline V gene. The CDR3 DNA sequence: TGTGCCAGCAGCCCCCTGGGGGCTAGCGGGAGAAGGGAGCAGTTCTTC. Protein: CASSPLGASGRREQFF. The full variable domain, with the rest looked up from reference TRBV9 and TRBJ2-1, is DSGVTQTPKHLITATGQRVTLRCSPRSGDLSVYWYQQSLDQGLQFLIQYYNGEERAKGNILERFSAQQFPDLHSELNLSSLELGDSALYFCASSPLGASGRREQFFGPGTRLTVL.

The chain couples TRBV15 to TRBJ1-2; the match to TRBD1 covers 9 bases. This CDR3 contains 14 residues. Germline CDR1 and CDR2: LNHNV and YYDKDF (reference sequence). V shed 3 bases and J 7 bases; nucleotides not matched to a gene: 6. The CDR3 protein is CATSRKGQGSGYTF. As DNA, the CDR3 is TGTGCCACCAGCAGGAAGGGACAGGGCAGTGGCTACACCTTC.

This chain uses TRBV6-6 with TRBJ1-6; D is possibly TRBD1 (5 bases). The length of the CDR3 is 16 residues. Germline V CDR1 and CDR2: MNHNY, SVGAGI (reference sequence). Trimming shortened V by 5 bases and J by 7 bases, and 18 bases separated the two germline ends. The CDR3 DNA sequence: TGTGCCAGCAGTAAAATTGGGGCTCGGGGAAATTCACCCCTCCACTTT. Amino acids: CASSKIGARGNSPLHF.

This rearrangement joins TRBV9 to TRBJ2-7; a weak D match, TRBD2 (6 bases). Germline values: CDR1 SGDLS, CDR2 YYNGEE. The length of the CDR3 is 15 residues. V was pared by 4 bases and J by 5 bases, with 19 bases between. CDR3 residues: CASSSFAGLGNEQYF. The DNA for the CDR3 is TGTGCCAGCAGCTCCTTTGCGGGGCTAGGTAACGAGCAGTACTTC.

V usage is TRBV9 and J usage is TRBJ1-1; TRBD1 aligns across 7 bases. The CDR3 totals 20 residues. Unmatched junction bases numbered 19, after V lost 1 base and J lost 1 base. Germline loops: CDR1 SGDLS, CDR2 YYNGEE. The CDR3 here is CASSVQIGTPGDSENTEAFF. CDR3 DNA sequence: TGTGCCAGCAGCGTACAAATCGGAACTCCCGGGGACAGTGAGAACACTGAAGCTTTCTTT.

The chain couples TRBV11-2 to TRBJ2-2; TRBD2 matches at 14 bases. The CDR3 consists of 17 residues. Germline V lookup: CDR1 SGHAT, CDR2 FQNNGV. V lost 4 bases, J lost 7 bases, and 8 bases stayed unmatched. In DNA form, the CDR3 reads TGTGCCAGCAGCTCGACTAGCGGGAGGGCCTTGGGCGGGGAGCTGTTTTTT. Its protein is CASSSTSGRALGGELFF.

The table lists this clone with a count of one. The chain employs TRBV21-1 and TRBJ2-1; the table's D call, TRBD2, has no DNA check behind it. TRBV21-1 is tagged as a pseudogene. This CDR3 is 16 amino acids long. The CDR3 nucleotides are TGTGCCAGCAGCAAAGTACGGGAGTCTACCTACAATGAGCAGTTCTTC. Amino acids: CASSKVRESTYNEQFF.

V gene TRBV10-3 combines with J gene TRBJ1-2; no definite D call. V lost 3 bases and J 3 bases, leaving 11 bases between the germline ends. CDR1 is ENHRY, CDR2 SYGVKD, per germline. The length of the CDR3 is 14 residues. The CDR3 nucleotides read TGTGCCATCAGTGATCCCGGACGGTACTATGGCTACACCTTC. This translates into CAISDPGRYYGYTF.

This clone was counted a few times. The rearrangement uses TRBV2 and TRBJ1-1, with D uncertain. Germline V gene sequence: CDR1 SNHLY, CDR2 FYNNEI. The V end lost 4 bases, the J end lost 1 base, and 7 bases lay between the germline ends. This CDR3 comprises 13 residues. The chain's CDR3 is CASSGARNTEAFF. The CDR3 region has the DNA TGTGCCAGCAGTGGAGCGAGGAACACTGAAGCTTTCTTT.

V and J are TRBV4-3 and TRBJ2-1; 9 bases fit TRBD2. Per the germline V gene, CDR1 is LGHNA and CDR2 is YSLEER. V lost 4 bases to trimming and J lost 7 bases; unmatched junction nucleotides: 11. The CDR3 is made up of 16 amino acids. CDR3 sequence: CASSPFLAGVWNEQFF. CDR3 nucleotides: TGCGCCAGCAGCCCCTTTTTAGCGGGAGTTTGGAATGAGCAGTTCTTC.

This chain joins TRBV12-2 and TRBJ1-5; no check of the table's D call, TRBD1, against the DNA was made. TRBV12-2 corresponds to a pseudogene. The CDR3 covers 17 residues. CDR3 protein: CASRLAKTGASNQPQHF. In DNA, the CDR3 is TGTGCAAGTCGCTTAGCAAAGACAGGGGCTAGCAATCAGCCCCAGCATTTT.

The V and J genes are TRBV10-1 and TRBJ2-3; 7 bases are shared with TRBD2. The CDR3 is made up of 18 amino acids. V lost 7 bases, J lost 3 bases, and 19 bases stayed unmatched. The germline CDR1 and CDR2 sequences are WNHNN and SYGVQD (reference sequence). CDR3 amino acids: CASNLGRREDRDTDTQYF. The CDR3 DNA is TGCGCCAGCAACCTTGGGCGACGGGAGGATCGGGATACAGATACGCAGTATTTT.

This chain joins TRBV5-1 and TRBJ2-5, with 10 bases aligning to TRBD1. Germline-derived CDR1 and CDR2 are SGHRS and YFSETQ. The CDR3 is 14 residues long. V gave up 4 bases and J gave up 4 bases; unmatched junction bases: 4. CDR3 sequence: CASSRGQGSETQYF. The CDR3 coding sequence is TGCGCCAGCAGCAGGGGACAGGGGTCAGAGACCCAGTACTTC. The whole variable domain, filled in from reference TRBV5-1 and TRBJ2-5, reads KAGVTQTPRYLIKTRGQQVTLSCSPISGHRSVSWYQQTPGQGLQFLFEYFSETQRNKGNFPGRFSGRQFSNSRSEMNVSTLELGDSALYLCASSRGQGSETQYFGPGTRLLVL.

The rearrangement links TRBV28 to TRBJ2-7, with 15 positions matching TRBD2. CDR3 length: 17 amino acids. Germline V gives CDR1 MDHEN, CDR2 SYDVKM. V shed 4 bases and J 6 bases; nucleotides not matched to a gene: 10. The CDR3 DNA reads as TGTGCCAGCAGTTCAGCCGGGACTAGCGGGAGGAAGGGCGAGCAGTACTTC. Translated: CASSSAGTSGRKGEQYF.

The V call is TRBV7-2, the J call TRBJ1-5; D may be TRBD1 (5 bases). With 0 bases removed from V and 5 bases from J, the gap between germline ends came to 11 bases. CDR1 is SGHTA and CDR2 is FQGNSA in the germline V gene. This CDR3 comprises 15 residues. The DNA of the CDR3 is TGTGCCAGCAGCTTAGCCGGGCAGGGTTATCAGCCCCAGCATTTT. Residues: CASSLAGQGYQPQHF.

The chain has TRBV28 and TRBJ1-5, with D hard to call. The CDR3 extends over 15 amino acids. The germline gives CDR1 MDHEN, CDR2 SYDVKM. Trimming took 1 base from V and 3 from J, leaving 10 bases between them. CDR3 amino acids: CASSLLVVFNQPQHF. The CDR3 coding sequence is TGTGCCAGCAGTTTATTGGTGGTTTTCAATCAGCCCCAGCATTTT.

This sequence joins TRBV6-1 and TRBJ1-4, with 8 bases fitting TRBD1. Trimming removed 6 bases from V and 4 bases from J; junction bases left unmatched: 4. The CDR3 is 14 amino acids. Germline V gives CDR1 MNHNS, CDR2 SASEGT. CDR3 sequence: CASSPGQVNEKLFF. As DNA, the CDR3 is TGTGCCAGCAGCCCGGGACAGGTTAATGAAAAACTGTTTTTT.

J is TRBJ1-4 and V is TRBV30; unclear D gene. Germline V gene lookup returns CDR1 GTSNPN and CDR2 SVGIG (reference sequence). There are 12 residues in the CDR3. V was clipped by 5 bases and J by 8 bases, with 12 bases between them. The CDR3 nucleotides read TGTGCCTGGGCGCACCTGGGGGAAAAACTGTTTTTT. It translates to CAWAHLGEKLFF.

Of note for this clone: Different DNA sequences within this sample yield the same CDR3. The chain joins TRBV18 to TRBJ2-4; D is perhaps TRBD1 or TRBD2 (5 bases each). Trimming removed 6 bases at V and 0 bases at J, with 12 bases between. This CDR3 has 15 amino acids. Germline assignment: CDR1 KGHSH and CDR2 LQKENI. The CDR3 coding sequence is TGTGCCAGCTCCCCGGGGCAGCTAGCCAAAAACATTCAGTACTTC. Its protein is CASSPGQLAKNIQYF.

The chain carries TRBV19 and TRBJ1-2, with a possible D match to TRBD1 (6 bases). This CDR3 is built from 16 residues. Trimming cost V 4 bases and J 6 bases, with 21 bases left between them. Per the germline V gene, CDR1 is LNHDA and CDR2 is SQIVND (reference sequence). CDR3 residues: CASSRRSPSGGHGYTF. The CDR3 region has the DNA TGTGCCAGTAGTAGACGTTCCCCCTCGGGGGGCCATGGCTACACCTTC.

To note about this clone: At the DNA level, this CDR3 is encoded by other sequences in the same sample as well. The CDR3 coding sequence is TGTGCCAGCAGCTTAGGGACAAGCTCTGGAAACACCATATATTTT. Encoded protein: CASSLGTSSGNTIYF. This sequence joins TRBV11-2 and TRBJ1-3, with D perhaps matching TRBD1 (5 bases). The length of the CDR3 is 15 residues. V lost 1 base and J 0 bases, leaving 7 bases between the germline ends. CDR1 and CDR2 (germline): SGHAT, FQNNGV.